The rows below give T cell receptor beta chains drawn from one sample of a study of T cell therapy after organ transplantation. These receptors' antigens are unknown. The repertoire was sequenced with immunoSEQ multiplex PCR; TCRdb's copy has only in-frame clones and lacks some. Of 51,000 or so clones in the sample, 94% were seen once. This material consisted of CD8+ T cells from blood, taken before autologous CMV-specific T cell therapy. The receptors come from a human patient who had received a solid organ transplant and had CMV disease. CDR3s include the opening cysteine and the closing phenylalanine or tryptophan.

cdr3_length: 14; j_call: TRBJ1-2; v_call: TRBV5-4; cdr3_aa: CASSYTGTNYGYTF
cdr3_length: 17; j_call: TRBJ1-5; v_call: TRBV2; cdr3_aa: CASSEGPAGISNQPQHF
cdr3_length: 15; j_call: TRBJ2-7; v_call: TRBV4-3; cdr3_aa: CASSQDRGTAYEQYF
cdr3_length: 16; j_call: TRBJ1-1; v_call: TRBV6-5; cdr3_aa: CASSSRGGRPNTEAFF
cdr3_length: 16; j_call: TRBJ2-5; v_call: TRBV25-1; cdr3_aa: CASSERGSAIQETQYF
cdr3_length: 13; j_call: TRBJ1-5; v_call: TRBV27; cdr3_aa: CASSFGPNQPQHF
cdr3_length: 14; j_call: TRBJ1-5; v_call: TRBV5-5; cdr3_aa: CASSPGRGNQPQHF
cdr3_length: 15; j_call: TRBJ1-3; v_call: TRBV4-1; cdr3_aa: CASSQRWGAGNTIYF
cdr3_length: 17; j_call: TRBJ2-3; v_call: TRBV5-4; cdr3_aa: CASSLDVRDFVADTQYF
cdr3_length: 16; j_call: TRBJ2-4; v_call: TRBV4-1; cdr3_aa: CASSRPGTGFENIQYF
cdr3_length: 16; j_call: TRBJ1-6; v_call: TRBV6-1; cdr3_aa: CASSEVVGQGSSPLHF